This TCR beta chain appears in the sequencing data of a study of blood T cell repertoires in COVID-19 (dated by TCRdb to 2019 to 2021). General notes on the study: Collaborator samples came from the United States, Italy and Spain and covered acute and convalescent phases of COVID-19. The prospective study material was composed of cDNA or gDNA derived from T cells, B-cell-depleted T cells, or PBMCs. Samples came from the ongoing ImmuneRACE study (first 160 participants) plus 1,254 subjects from 6 global collaborators. The repertoires were made available in a free public database intended to serve as a resource for research on the immune response to SARS-CoV-2. The sample metadata nearly always contained a de-identified subject ID, COVID-19 status, age in years and sex. Where HLA class I and class II types were available, the types were taken from metadata supplied by the sample provider, not from assay-based typing. Deeply sampled blood TCRbeta repertoires from subjects exposed to, actively infected with, or recovered from COVID-19 were included in the dataset. Overall study outcomes, separate from this receptor: Clinical and demographic metadata were provided uncurated, with the amount varying by source and participant.

TCRbeta CDR3 regions were amplified from genomic DNA by means of the immunoSEQ Assay, a bias-controlled multiplex PCR. Under the source paper's analysis protocol: Nucleated cell counts per sample were estimated from amplification of reference gene primers within the assay. To quantify the absolute abundance of each unique TCRbeta CDR3 rearrangement, sequence reads were collapsed and filtered. For each sample, productive Simpson clonality was calculated by taking the square root of Simpson's diversity index across productive rearrangements. This immuneACCESS table, as held by TCRdb, lists in-frame sequences with V and J called but not all clones. Of the missing ones, under half trace to an unresolved V gene in checked studies; the others have no known cause. V and J calls and clone size are those listed in that table; D and trimming were worked out from the DNA. A total of around 250,000 clones appear in this sample, around 84% of them only once. The top ten clones comprise about 5% of the sample.

In the prospective study, participants were 18 to 89 years old, resided in about two dozen geographic areas of the United States, and were enrolled through a virtual design. In the prospective study, participants were assigned to cohorts based on the clinical history participants reported in a screening survey and a study questionnaire. Exposed participants had been in contact, within 2 weeks of entering the study, with a person who had a PCR-confirmed or clinician-diagnosed case of COVID-19. Mobile phlebotomists in the prospective study collected whole blood, serum and a nasopharyngeal or oropharyngeal swab from every participant. Over a roughly two-month period, participants in the prospective study had the option of providing additional blood draws and questionnaires. Prospective study blood samples were shipped either frozen or at room temperature before DNA extraction. The CDR3 has 15 amino acids, counting the end cysteine and phenylalanine. Of the read, only the CDR3 DNA is kept; its 45 bases are in frame from base 1. CDR1 and CDR2, per the germline V gene, are SGDLS and YYNGEE. Ends trimmed: V by 4 bases, J by 3 bases; bases unmatched to a gene: 7.

As to this clone: Its antigen is currently not known. No much larger clone exists at a distance of one base, and base qualities are not known.

Input material: PBMCs or T cells enriched from blood (not recorded which). The clonotype originates from a man aged 40-55 years who had been exposed to COVID-19. The V and J genes are TRBV9 and TRBJ2-7, with TRBD2 identical over 10 junction bases. The sequenced DNA is TGTGCCAGCAGCCGCGGGACTAGCGAAAACTACGAGCAGTACTTC. Translation gives CASSRGTSENYEQYF.